One and the same sample provided the 30 T cell receptor beta chains below, sequenced in a study of CD8 T cells in Susac syndrome. The authors reverse transcribed roughly 0.5 to 1 ug RNA with random hexamers. TCRdb called the immunoSEQ multiplex PCR reads again in MiXCR, with one record for every CDR3 protein. The table records approximately 300,000 distinct CDR3 sequences, 65% to 90% of them present only once. The sequencing sample was made of CD8+ T cells from PBMCs. These TCRs come from a human donor with multiple sclerosis.

The chain uses TRBV5-4 and TRBJ2-7; 7 positions agree with TRBD1. The CDR3 spans 15 residues. Germline V gene sequence: CDR1 SGHNT, CDR2 YYREEE (reference sequence). V lost 0 bases and J lost 5; bases outside the gene matches: 8. The CDR3: CASSLAKGGGHEQYF. DNA for the CDR3: TGTGCCAGCAGCTTGGCCAAAGGGGGCGGCCACGAGCAGTACTTC.

This clonotype occurred a few times. V usage is TRBV11-2 and J usage is TRBJ2-3; D not resolved. Trimming shortened V by 3 bases and J by 1 base, and 20 bases separated the two germline ends. Germline loops: CDR1 SGHAT, CDR2 FQNNGV. This CDR3 contains 18 residues. The CDR3 nucleotides read TGTGCCAGCAGCTTCCTCAGCACAATCTATCAGGGCACAGATACGCAGTATTTT. This gives the protein CASSFLSTIYQGTDTQYF.

The table lists this clonotype with a count of one. This chain uses TRBV20-1 with TRBJ1-2, with D possibly matching TRBD1 (6 bases). V lost 2 bases and J lost 4, with 14 bases in between. Germline V gene data show CDR1 as DFQATT and CDR2 as SNEGSKA (reference sequence). The CDR3 loop spans 14 amino acids. The DNA of the CDR3 is TGCAGTGCTAGACTTTCAGGGGAGGGCTATGGCTACACCTTC. The encoded protein is CSARLSGEGYGYTF.

As for this clonotype: At one end, the junction sequence differs from germline, possibly due to a read error. The chain carries TRBV7-7 and TRBJ2-5; 12 bases agree with TRBD2. The CDR3 runs 17 residues. Germline lookup yields CDR1 SSHAT and CDR2 FNYEAQ (reference sequence). CDR3 sequence: CASSLVPSGRVQETQYF. As DNA, the CDR3 is TGTGCTAGCAGCTTAGTTCCTAGCGGGAGGGTCCAAGAGACCCAGTACTTC.

The CDR3 loop reads CASSYQEGADTQYF. As DNA, the CDR3 is TGTGCCAGCAGTTACCAAGAGGGGGCAGATACGCAGTATTTT. The chain carries TRBV6-5 and TRBJ2-3, with a possible D match to TRBD1 (6 bases). Germline V gives CDR1 MNHEY, CDR2 SVGAGI. The V and J ends lost 2 bases and 4 bases respectively, with 10 bases between them. The CDR3 contains 14 residues.

The chain is built from TRBV19 and TRBJ2-5, with D hard to call. The CDR3 totals 15 residues. V was pared by 5 bases and J by 5 bases, with 18 bases between. Germline values: CDR1 LNHDA, CDR2 SQIVND (reference sequence). The CDR3 nucleotides are TGTGCCAGTAGTCCGCGAGTGGACCCGAGTGAGACCCAGTACTTC. Translated, it gives CASSPRVDPSETQYF.

The chain joins TRBV28 to TRBJ2-5; 9 nucleotides match TRBD2. Unmatched junction bases numbered 10, after V lost 6 bases and J lost 2 bases. This CDR3 is built from 16 residues. The germline CDR1 and CDR2 sequences are MDHEN and SYDVKM. CDR3 nucleotide sequence: TGTGCCAGCAGACAGCTGGAAGCGGGAGGACAAGAGACCCAGTACTTC. It yields the protein CASRQLEAGGQETQYF.

The rearrangement uses TRBV4-3 and TRBJ2-1; 8 bases are shared with TRBD2. Germline CDR1 is LGHNA and CDR2 is YSLEER. The V gene end was trimmed by 3 bases and the J gene end by 8 bases; junction bases not matched to a gene: 9. The CDR3 totals 15 residues. The CDR3 DNA is TGCGCCAGCAGCCATCCGTCACGGGGGGGGCATGAGCAGTTCTTC. Translation: CASSHPSRGGHEQFF.

This chain connects TRBV6-1 to TRBJ2-1; 7 bases line up with TRBD2. The CDR3 contains 18 residues. The germline CDR1 and CDR2 sequences are MNHNS and SASEGT. V lost 6 bases, J lost 7 bases, and 21 bases stayed unmatched. The CDR3 spells CASSPGVLAAERPNEQFF. The DNA for the CDR3 is TGTGCCAGCAGCCCGGGGGTCCTAGCGGCCGAGCGCCCGAATGAGCAGTTCTTC.

The chain links TRBV7-9 to TRBJ2-1, with D possibly being TRBD2 (6 bases). The V end was cut by 3 bases, the J end by 7 bases, with 25 bases between. This CDR3 has 18 amino acids. Germline V gene lookup returns CDR1 SEHNR and CDR2 FQNEAQ (reference sequence). In DNA form, the CDR3 reads TGTGCCAGCAGCTTTTATATCGGGACTGCCCCTTCGGGTAATGAGCAGTTCTTC. This sequence encodes CASSFYIGTAPSGNEQFF.

This sequence joins TRBV5-1 and TRBJ2-1, with TRBD2 matching over 9 bases. The CDR3 totals 14 residues. Germline V gives CDR1 SGHRS, CDR2 YFSETQ. J lost 2 bases, V lost 7 bases, and 4 bases had no gene match. The CDR3 here is CASGASGAYNEQFF. DNA of the CDR3: TGCGCCAGCGGGGCTAGCGGGGCCTACAATGAGCAGTTCTTC.

The chain uses TRBV2 and TRBJ2-6; D may be TRBD1 (6 bases). There are 15 residues in the CDR3. Per the germline V gene, CDR1 is SNHLY and CDR2 is FYNNEI. Trimming stripped 5 bases from V and 6 bases from J, with 14 bases between. For the CDR3, the DNA is TGTGCCAGCAGTTGGACAGTATCCGCGGCCAACGTCCTGACTTTC. Its translation: CASSWTVSAANVLTF.

The rearrangement links TRBV3-1 to TRBJ2-1; the match to TRBD2 covers 11 bases. CDR3 size: 17 residues. J gave up 4 bases and V 3 bases, and 8 bases lay outside the gene matches. Germline CDR1 reads LGHDT; CDR2 reads YNNKEL (reference sequence). The CDR3 nucleotides read TGTGCCAGCAGCCAGACCCCACTAGCGGGAGATTACAATGAGCAGTTCTTC. As protein: CASSQTPLAGDYNEQFF.

The chain carries TRBV2 and TRBJ2-3; unclear D gene. CDR1 SNHLY and CDR2 FYNNEI come from the germline V gene. The length of the CDR3 is 18 residues. V was clipped by 6 bases and J by 3 bases, with 25 bases between them. This chain's CDR3 is CASRGRAAVSHPTDTQYF. CDR3 coding DNA: TGTGCCAGCAGGGGCCGGGCCGCCGTCTCCCACCCTACAGATACGCAGTATTTT.

The genes are TRBV15 and TRBJ1-2, with D perhaps matching TRBD1 (5 bases). Germline V gives CDR1 LNHNV, CDR2 YYDKDF (reference sequence). This CDR3 is built from 15 residues. V dropped 5 bases and J dropped 0 bases, with 13 bases sitting between them. In nucleotides, the CDR3 is TGTGCCACCAGCGGGACTCCTCCCGCTAACTATGGCTACACCTTC. Protein: CATSGTPPANYGYTF.

The chain couples TRBV30 to TRBJ1-1, with a possible D match to TRBD1 (6 bases). The germline V gene encodes CDR1 GTSNPN and CDR2 SVGIG (reference sequence). Trimming cost V 7 bases and J 4 bases, with 10 bases left between them. CDR3 length equals 11 residues. The CDR3 DNA follows: TGTGCCTTCCGGGACACCACTGAAGCTTTCTTT. It encodes CAFRDTTEAFF.

This rearrangement joins TRBV18 to TRBJ2-1; 7 bases fit TRBD2. J gave up 5 bases and V 1 base, and 8 bases lay outside the gene matches. Germline CDR1 reads KGHSH; CDR2 reads LQKENI. The CDR3 is 16 amino acids. The CDR3: CASSPLTSTGDNEQFF. The DNA of the CDR3 is TGTGCCAGCTCACCACTGACTAGCACTGGGGACAATGAGCAGTTCTTC.

The chain recombines TRBV12-3 or TRBV12-4 with TRBJ2-4; D uncertain. The ends were cut back, 6 bases at V and 4 bases at J, with 10 bases in the middle. The CDR3 is 13 residues long. CDR3 coding DNA: TGTGCCAGCAGGGGTTTGTTGAAAAACATTCAGTACTTC. As protein: CASRGLLKNIQYF.

This chain uses TRBV18 with TRBJ2-5; 12 nucleotides agree with TRBD2. CDR3 length equals 18 residues. V lost 3 bases, J lost 3 bases, and 11 bases stayed unmatched. Germline values: CDR1 KGHSH, CDR2 LQKENI. In DNA form, the CDR3 reads TGTGCCAGCTCACCTACTCAACCCCGGACTAGCGGGGAAGAGACCCAGTACTTC. Translated, it gives CASSPTQPRTSGEETQYF.

This chain connects TRBV7-9 to TRBJ2-1; no definite D call. Per the germline V gene, CDR1 is SEHNR and CDR2 is FQNEAQ (reference sequence). V gave up 3 bases and J gave up 4 bases, with 4 bases separating them. The CDR3 extends over 12 amino acids. CDR3: CASSFPYNEQFF. The CDR3 DNA is TGTGCCAGCAGCTTCCCGTACAATGAGCAGTTCTTC.

Only one count was recorded for this clonotype. The gene calls are TRBV27 and TRBJ2-3; 7 bases agree with TRBD1. The CDR3 extends over 14 amino acids. V lost 5 bases, J lost 6 bases, and 8 bases stayed unmatched. The germline CDR1 and CDR2 sequences are MNHEY and SMNVEV (reference sequence). In DNA form, the CDR3 reads TGTGCCAGCAGTCCCTCGACAGGGTCCGATACGCAGTATTTT. Translating gives CASSPSTGSDTQYF.

The genes are TRBV19 and TRBJ2-1, with D possibly being TRBD2 (6 bases). The length of the CDR3 is 14 residues. The V end lost 3 bases, the J end lost 8 bases, and 14 bases lay between the germline ends. Germline V gene sequence: CDR1 LNHDA, CDR2 SQIVND (reference sequence). The chain's CDR3 is CASSIDRDSHEQFF. The CDR3 coding sequence is TGTGCCAGTAGTATCGACCGGGACTCTCATGAGCAGTTCTTC.

The chain has TRBV28 and TRBJ1-1; possibly TRBD1 for D (6 bases). Between the trimmed V and J ends, which lost 11 bases and 4 bases, there was a span of 20 bases. Germline V gives CDR1 MDHEN, CDR2 SYDVKM. CDR3 size: 14 residues. The CDR3 here is CAGSRGWGSTEAFF. CDR3 coding DNA: TGTGCCGGTAGCAGGGGCTGGGGGAGCACTGAAGCTTTCTTT.

The rearrangement joins TRBV7-2 to TRBJ2-2; possible D gene TRBD2, 5 bases. V was cut by 1 base and J by 4 bases, with 10 bases left in between. Germline CDR1 reads SGHTA; CDR2 reads FQGNSA. The CDR3 sequence is 15 residues long. CDR3 coding DNA: TGTGCCAGCAGCTTAGTAGGGCTAGCCACCGGGGAGCTGTTTTTT. Protein sequence: CASSLVGLATGELFF.

CDR3 DNA sequence: TGTGCCAGCAGCTTAATCCTAGCGGGAGGGACCAATCGAGATACGCAGTATTTT. This translates into CASSLILAGGTNRDTQYF. The chain joins TRBV7-2 to TRBJ2-3; 12 bases are a match to TRBD2. The CDR3 is 18 amino acids. Unmatched junction bases numbered 11, after V lost 2 bases and J lost 5 bases. Germline values: CDR1 SGHTA, CDR2 FQGNSA.

This rearrangement joins TRBV13 to TRBJ2-7, with 7 nucleotides matching TRBD1. Germline V lookup: CDR1 PRHDT, CDR2 FYEKMQ (reference sequence). The CDR3 runs to 13 residues. Germline trimming cut 5 bases from V and 6 bases from J; bases unmatched to any gene: 7. CDR3 bases: TGTGCCAGCAGCGGTACGACAGGGATCGAGCAGTACTTC. Encoded protein: CASSGTTGIEQYF.

The chain employs TRBV20-1 and TRBJ2-7; perhaps TRBD2 as D (6 bases). Germline CDR1 DFQATT, CDR2 SNEGSKA (reference sequence). Trimming cost V 6 bases and J 1 base, with 13 bases left between them. The CDR3 is 13 amino acids. In DNA, the CDR3 is TGCAGTGCCGGGGGTTTAGAGTCCTACGAGCAGTACTTC. This codes for CSAGGLESYEQYF.

This chain connects TRBV5-6 to TRBJ1-1; D is perhaps TRBD1 (5 bases). The germline CDR1 and CDR2 sequences are SGHDT and YYEEEE. The CDR3 consists of 15 residues. Trimming stripped 0 bases from V and 0 bases from J, with 9 bases between. CDR3 in DNA: TGTGCCAGCAGCTTGGGGGACGGCTTGAACACTGAAGCTTTCTTT. Its translation is CASSLGDGLNTEAFF.

The gene calls are TRBV6-5 and TRBJ2-5, with a possible D match to TRBD2 (6 bases). Looked up from germline, CDR1 is MNHEY and CDR2 is SVGAGI. Trimming took off 8 bases at V and 4 bases at J, with 20 bases between the two ends. The CDR3 runs to 15 residues. The CDR3 protein is CASGKKTSLIETQYF. Here the CDR3 DNA reads TGTGCCAGCGGCAAGAAGACTAGTCTGATAGAGACCCAGTACTTC.

The chain links TRBV20-1 to TRBJ2-5; no clear D gene. This CDR3 spans 17 amino acids. Trimming took off 0 bases at V and 2 bases at J, with 19 bases between the two ends. Germline-derived CDR1 and CDR2 are DFQATT and SNEGSKA (reference sequence). DNA for the CDR3: TGCAGTGCTAGAGATTATTTCGGGCCGACCTTACAAGAGACCCAGTACTTC. This sequence encodes CSARDYFGPTLQETQYF.